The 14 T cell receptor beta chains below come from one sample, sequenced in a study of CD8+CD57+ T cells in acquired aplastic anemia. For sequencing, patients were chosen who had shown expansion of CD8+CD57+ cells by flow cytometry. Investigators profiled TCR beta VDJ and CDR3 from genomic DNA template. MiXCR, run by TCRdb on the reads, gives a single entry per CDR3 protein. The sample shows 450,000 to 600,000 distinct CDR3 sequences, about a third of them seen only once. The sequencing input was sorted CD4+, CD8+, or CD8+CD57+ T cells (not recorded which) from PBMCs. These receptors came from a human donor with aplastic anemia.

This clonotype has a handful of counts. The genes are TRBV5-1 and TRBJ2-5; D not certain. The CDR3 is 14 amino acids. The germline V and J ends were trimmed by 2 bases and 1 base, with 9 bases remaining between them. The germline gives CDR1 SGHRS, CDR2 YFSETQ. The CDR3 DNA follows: TGCGCCAGCAGCTTCGTACAGTCCCAAGAGACCCAGTACTTC. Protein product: CASSFVQSQETQYF.

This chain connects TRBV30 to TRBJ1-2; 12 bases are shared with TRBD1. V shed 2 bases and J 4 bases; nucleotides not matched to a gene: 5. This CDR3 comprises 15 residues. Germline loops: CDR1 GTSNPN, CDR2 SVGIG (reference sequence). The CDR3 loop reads CAWSRDRGQGYGYTF. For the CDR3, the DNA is TGTGCCTGGAGTCGGGACAGGGGGCAAGGCTATGGCTACACCTTC. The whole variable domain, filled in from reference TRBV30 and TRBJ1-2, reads SQTIHQWPATLVQPVGSPLSLECTVEGTSNPNLYWYRQAAGRGLQLLFYSVGIGQISSEVPQNLSASRPQDRQFILSSKKLLLSDSGFYLCAWSRDRGQGYGYTFGSGTRLTVV.

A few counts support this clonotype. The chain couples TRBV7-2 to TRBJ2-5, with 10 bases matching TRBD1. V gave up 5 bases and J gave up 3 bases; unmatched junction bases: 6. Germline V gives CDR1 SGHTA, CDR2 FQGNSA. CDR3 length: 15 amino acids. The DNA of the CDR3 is TGTGCCAGCAGCCCCGGACAGGGGGGAAAAGAGACCCAGTACTTC. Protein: CASSPGQGGKETQYF.

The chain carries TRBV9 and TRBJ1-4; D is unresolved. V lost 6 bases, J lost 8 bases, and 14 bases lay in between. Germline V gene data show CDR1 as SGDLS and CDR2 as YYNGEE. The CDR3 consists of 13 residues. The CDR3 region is CASTKGGEEKLFF. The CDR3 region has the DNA TGTGCCAGCACCAAGGGCGGGGAAGAAAAACTGTTTTTT.

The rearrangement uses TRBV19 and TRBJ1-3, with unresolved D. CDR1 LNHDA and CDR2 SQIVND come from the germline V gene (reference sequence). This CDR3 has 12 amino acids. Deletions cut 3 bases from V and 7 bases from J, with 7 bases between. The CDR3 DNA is TGTGCCAGTAGTATTCGAGGGAACACCATATATTTT. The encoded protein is CASSIRGNTIYF.

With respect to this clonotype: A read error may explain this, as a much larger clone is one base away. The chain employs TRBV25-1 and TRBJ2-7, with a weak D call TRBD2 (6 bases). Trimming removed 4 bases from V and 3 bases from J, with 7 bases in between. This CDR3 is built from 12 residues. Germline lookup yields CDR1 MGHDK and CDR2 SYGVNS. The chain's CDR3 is CASSGGDYEQYF. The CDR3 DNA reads TGTGCCAGCAGTGGGGGGGACTACGAGCAGTACTTC.

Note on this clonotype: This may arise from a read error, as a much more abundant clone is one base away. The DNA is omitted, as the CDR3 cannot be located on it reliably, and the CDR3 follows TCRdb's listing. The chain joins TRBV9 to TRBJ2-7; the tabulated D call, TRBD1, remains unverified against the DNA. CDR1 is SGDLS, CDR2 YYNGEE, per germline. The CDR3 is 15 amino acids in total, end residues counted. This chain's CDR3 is CASSVAPGTGTERYF.

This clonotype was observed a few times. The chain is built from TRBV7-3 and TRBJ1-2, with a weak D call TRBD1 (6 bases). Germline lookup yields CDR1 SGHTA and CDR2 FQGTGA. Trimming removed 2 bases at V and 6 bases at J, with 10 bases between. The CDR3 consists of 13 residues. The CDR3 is CASSLLPGDGYTF. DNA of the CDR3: TGTGCCAGCAGCTTACTGCCAGGGGATGGCTACACCTTC.

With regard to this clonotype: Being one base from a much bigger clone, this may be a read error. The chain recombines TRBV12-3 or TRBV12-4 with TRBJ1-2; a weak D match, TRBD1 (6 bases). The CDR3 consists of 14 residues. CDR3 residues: CASSLATGSYDYTF. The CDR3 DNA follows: TGTGCCAGCAGTTTAGCAACAGGGAGCTATGACTACACCTTC.

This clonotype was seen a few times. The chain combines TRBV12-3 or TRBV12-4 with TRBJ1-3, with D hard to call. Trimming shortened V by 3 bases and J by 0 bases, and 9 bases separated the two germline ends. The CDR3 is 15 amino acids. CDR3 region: CASSFHQSSGNTIYF. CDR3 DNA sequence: TGTGCCAGCAGTTTCCATCAAAGCTCTGGAAACACCATATATTTT.

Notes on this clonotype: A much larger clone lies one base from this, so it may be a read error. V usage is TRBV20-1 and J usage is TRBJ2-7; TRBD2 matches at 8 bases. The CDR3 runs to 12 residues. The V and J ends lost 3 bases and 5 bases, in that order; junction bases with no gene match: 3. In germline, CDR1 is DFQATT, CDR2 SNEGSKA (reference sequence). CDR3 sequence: CSASGGANEQYF. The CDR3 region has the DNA TGCAGTGCTAGCGGGGGGGCTAACGAGCAGTACTTC.

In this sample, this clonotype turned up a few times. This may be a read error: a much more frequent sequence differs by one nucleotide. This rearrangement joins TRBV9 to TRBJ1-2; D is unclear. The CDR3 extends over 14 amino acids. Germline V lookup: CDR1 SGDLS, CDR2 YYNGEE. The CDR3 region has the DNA TGTGCCAGCAGCGTAGAGGAGGGCGGCTATGGCTACGCCTTC. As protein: CASSVEEGGYGYAF.

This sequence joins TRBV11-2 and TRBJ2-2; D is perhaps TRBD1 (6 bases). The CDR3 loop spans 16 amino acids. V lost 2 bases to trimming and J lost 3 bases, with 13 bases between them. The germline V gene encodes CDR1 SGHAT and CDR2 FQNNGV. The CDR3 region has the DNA TGTGCCAGCAGCTTATCAACAGGGCCCTACACCGGGGAGCTGTTTTTT. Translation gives CASSLSTGPYTGELFF.

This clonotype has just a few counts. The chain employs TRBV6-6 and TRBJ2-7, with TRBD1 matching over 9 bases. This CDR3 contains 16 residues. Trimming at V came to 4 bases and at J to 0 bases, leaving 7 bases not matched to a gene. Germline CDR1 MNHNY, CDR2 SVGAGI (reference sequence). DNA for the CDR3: TGTGCCAGCAGTTGGTCTCGGACAGGGGACTCCTACGAGCAGTACTTC. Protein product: CASSWSRTGDSYEQYF.